This T cell receptor (beta chain) was recovered during a study of T cells in localized non-small cell lung cancer. Study-level findings and limits: There was higher T cell clonality in uninvolved adjacent lung than in tumor, and it was highest there. The study sequenced only one region of the tumor. As a result, intratumor heterogeneity could not be excluded and remains possible.

This CDR3 is built from 15 residues. Germline V lookup: CDR1 MDHEN, CDR2 SYDVKM. V shed 4 bases and J shed 0 bases, with 10 bases lying between them. Notes on this clone: Antigen unknown.

Method: immunoSEQ multiplex PCR; TCRdb's copy keeps in-frame clones and lacks some. The table shows roughly 48,000 clones, with around three quarters occurring only once. This TCR derives from a woman between 35 and 70 years old with stage II lung adenocarcinoma. The specimen was PBMCs, collected before any cancer treatment. V usage is TRBV28 and J usage is TRBJ1-5, with D uncertain. The DNA for the CDR3 is TGTGCCAGCAGTTCGGCGGGTTCTAGCAATCAGCCCCAGCATTTT. Translated, it gives CASSSAGSSNQPQHF.